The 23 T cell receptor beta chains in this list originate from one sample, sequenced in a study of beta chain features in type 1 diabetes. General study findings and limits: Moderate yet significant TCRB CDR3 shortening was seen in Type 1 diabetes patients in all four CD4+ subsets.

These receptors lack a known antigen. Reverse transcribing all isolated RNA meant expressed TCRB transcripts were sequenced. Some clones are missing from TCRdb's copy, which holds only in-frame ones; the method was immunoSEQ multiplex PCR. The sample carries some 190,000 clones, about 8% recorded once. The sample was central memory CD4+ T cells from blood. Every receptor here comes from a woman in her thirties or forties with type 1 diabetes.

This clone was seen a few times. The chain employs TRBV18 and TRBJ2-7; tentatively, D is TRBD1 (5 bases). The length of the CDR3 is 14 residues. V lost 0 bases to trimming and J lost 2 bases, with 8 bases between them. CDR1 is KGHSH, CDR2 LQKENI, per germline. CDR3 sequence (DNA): TGTGCCAGCTCACCACCGGGGCAGGCCTACGAGCAGTACTTC. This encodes CASSPPGQAYEQYF. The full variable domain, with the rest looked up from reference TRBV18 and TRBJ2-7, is NAGVMQNPRHLVRRRGQEARLRCSPMKGHSHVYWYRQLPEEGLKFMVYLQKENIIDESGMPKERFSAEFPKEGPSILRIQQVVRGDSAAYFCASSPPGQAYEQYFGPGTRLTVT.

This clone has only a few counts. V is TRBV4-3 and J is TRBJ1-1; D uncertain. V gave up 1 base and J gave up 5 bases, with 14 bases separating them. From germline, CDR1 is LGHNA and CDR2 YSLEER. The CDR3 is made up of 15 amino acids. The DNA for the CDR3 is TGCGCCAGCAGCCAAGCTGAGCGGGGTTGGACTGAAGCTTTCTTT. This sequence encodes CASSQAERGWTEAFF.

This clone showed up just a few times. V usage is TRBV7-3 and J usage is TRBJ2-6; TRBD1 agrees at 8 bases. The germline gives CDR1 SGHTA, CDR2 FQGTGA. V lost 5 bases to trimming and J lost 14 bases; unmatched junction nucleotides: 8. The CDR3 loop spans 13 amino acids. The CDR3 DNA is TGTGCCAGCAGCCTAGGACAGGGAGTTCTCCTGACTTTC. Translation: CASSLGQGVLLTF.

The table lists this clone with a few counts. In DNA, the CDR3 is TGTGCCAGCACCCCGGGGGGGGGTTATCATGAGCAGTTCTTC. The encoded protein is CASTPGGGYHEQFF. V usage is TRBV2 and J usage is TRBJ2-1, with 8 bases fitting TRBD2. Unmatched junction bases numbered 10, after V lost 7 bases and J lost 8 bases. Germline CDR1 is SNHLY and CDR2 is FYNNEI. The CDR3 is made up of 14 amino acids.

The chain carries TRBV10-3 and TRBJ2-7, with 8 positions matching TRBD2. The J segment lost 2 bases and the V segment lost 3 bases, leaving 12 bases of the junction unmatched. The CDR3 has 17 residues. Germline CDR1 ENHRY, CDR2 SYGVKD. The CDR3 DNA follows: TGTGCCATCAGTGATAGGTTGGGGACTAGTGTTCCCTACGAGCAGTACTTC. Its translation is CAISDRLGTSVPYEQYF.

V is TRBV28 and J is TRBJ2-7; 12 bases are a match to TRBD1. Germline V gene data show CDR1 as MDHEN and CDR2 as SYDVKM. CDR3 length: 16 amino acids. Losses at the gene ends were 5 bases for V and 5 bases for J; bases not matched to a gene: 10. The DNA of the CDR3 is TGTGCCAGCAGTCCTTGGGGACAGGGGGCGTCTGACGAGCAGTACTTC. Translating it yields CASSPWGQGASDEQYF.

The CDR3 loop is CASSGSTGTGQVDEQYF. In DNA, the CDR3 is TGTGCCAGCAGTGGATCCACCGGGACAGGGCAAGTCGACGAGCAGTACTTC. V gene TRBV28 combines with J gene TRBJ2-7, with TRBD1 identical over 9 bases. The CDR3 is 17 residues long. V lost 5 bases and J lost 5; bases outside the gene matches: 16. Germline CDR1 reads MDHEN; CDR2 reads SYDVKM.

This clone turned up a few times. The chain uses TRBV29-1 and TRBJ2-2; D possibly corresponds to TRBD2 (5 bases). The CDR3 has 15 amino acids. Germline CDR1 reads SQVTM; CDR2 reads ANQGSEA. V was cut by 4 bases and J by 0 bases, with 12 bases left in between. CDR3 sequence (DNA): TGCAGCGTTGTCGGCGGGTACACGAACACCGGGGAGCTGTTTTTT. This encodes CSVVGGYTNTGELFF.

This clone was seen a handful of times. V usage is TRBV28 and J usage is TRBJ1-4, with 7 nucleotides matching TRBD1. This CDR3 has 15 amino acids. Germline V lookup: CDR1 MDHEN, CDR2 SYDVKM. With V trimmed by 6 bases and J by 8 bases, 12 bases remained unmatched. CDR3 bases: TGTGCCAGCAGAGGCGGGACAGAGTTAGGCGAAAAACTGTTTTTT. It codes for CASRGGTELGEKLFF.

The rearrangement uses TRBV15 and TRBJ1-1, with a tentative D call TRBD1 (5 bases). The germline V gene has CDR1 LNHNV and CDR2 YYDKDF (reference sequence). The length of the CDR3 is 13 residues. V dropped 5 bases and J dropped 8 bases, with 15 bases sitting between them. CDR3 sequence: CATSSGDFREAFF. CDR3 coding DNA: TGTGCCACCAGCTCCGGGGACTTTCGCGAAGCTTTCTTT.

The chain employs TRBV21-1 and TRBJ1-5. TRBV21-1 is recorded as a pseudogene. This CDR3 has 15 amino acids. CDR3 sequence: CASSNGTRYNQPQHF. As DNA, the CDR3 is TGTGCCAGCAGCAACGGGACTCGGTACAATCAGCCCCAGCATTTT.

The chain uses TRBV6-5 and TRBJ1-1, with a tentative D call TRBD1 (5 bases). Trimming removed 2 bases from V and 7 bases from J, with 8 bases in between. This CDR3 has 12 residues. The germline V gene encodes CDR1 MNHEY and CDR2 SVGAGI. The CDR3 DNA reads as TGTGCCAGCAGTTACAGGAGGGGTGAAGCTTTCTTT. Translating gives CASSYRRGEAFF.

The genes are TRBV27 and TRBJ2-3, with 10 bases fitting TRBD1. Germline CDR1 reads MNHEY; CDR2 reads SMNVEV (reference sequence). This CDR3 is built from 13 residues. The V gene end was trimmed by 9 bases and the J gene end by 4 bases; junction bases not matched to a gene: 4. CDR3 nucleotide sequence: TGTGCCAGTCGGACAGGGGGTGCAGATACGCAGTATTTT. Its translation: CASRTGGADTQYF.

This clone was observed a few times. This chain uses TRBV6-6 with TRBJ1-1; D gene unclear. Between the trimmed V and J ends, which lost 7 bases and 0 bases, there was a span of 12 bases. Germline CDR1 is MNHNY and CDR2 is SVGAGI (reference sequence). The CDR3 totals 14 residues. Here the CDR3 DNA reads TGTGCCAGCACTGCAGAAATAATGAACACTGAAGCTTTCTTT. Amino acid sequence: CASTAEIMNTEAFF.

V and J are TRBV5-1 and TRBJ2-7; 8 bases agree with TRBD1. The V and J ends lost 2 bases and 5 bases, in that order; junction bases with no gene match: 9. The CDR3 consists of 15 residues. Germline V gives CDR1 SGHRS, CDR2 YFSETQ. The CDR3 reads CASSLSRDRTDEQYF. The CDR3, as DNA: TGCGCCAGCAGCTTATCCCGGGACAGGACCGACGAGCAGTACTTC.

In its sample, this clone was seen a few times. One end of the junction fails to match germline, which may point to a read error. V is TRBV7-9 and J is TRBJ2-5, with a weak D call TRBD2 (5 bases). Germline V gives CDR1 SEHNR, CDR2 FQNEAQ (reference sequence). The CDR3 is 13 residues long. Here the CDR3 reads CASSLSPEVRADF. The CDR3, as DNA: TGTGCCAGCAGCCTGTCCCCCGAGGTGAGGGCTGACTTC.

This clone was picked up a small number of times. CDR3: CASSYNRGIGEQFF. CDR3 in DNA: TGTGCCAGCAGCTACAACAGGGGAATCGGTGAGCAGTTCTTC. The rearrangement joins TRBV11-2 to TRBJ2-1; 7 positions agree with TRBD1. Trimming cost V 4 bases and J 9 bases; bases outside gene matches: 9. The V gene's germline CDR1 is SGHAT and CDR2 FQNNGV. This CDR3 is built from 14 residues.

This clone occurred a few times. The DNA of the CDR3 is TGTGCCAGTGAAGACAGGGGCAAGAACACTGAAGCTTTCTTT. As protein: CASEDRGKNTEAFF. The J gene is TRBJ1-1, the V gene TRBV19; 8 bases are a match to TRBD1. Germline assignment: CDR1 LNHDA and CDR2 SQIVND (reference sequence). The CDR3 sequence is 14 residues long. Unmatched junction bases numbered 6, after V lost 8 bases and J lost 1 base.

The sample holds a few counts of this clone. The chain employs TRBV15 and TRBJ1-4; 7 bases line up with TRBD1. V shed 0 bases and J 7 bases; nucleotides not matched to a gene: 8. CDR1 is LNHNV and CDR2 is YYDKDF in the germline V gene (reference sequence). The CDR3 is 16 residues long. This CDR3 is CATSRDAQGMGEKLFF. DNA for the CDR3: TGTGCCACCAGCAGAGACGCACAGGGGATGGGTGAAAAACTGTTTTTT.

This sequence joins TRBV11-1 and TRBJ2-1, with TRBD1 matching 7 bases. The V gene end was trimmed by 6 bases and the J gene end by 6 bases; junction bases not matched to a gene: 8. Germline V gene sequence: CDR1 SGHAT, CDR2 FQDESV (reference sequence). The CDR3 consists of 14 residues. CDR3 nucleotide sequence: TGTGCCAGCAGGACGACAGGGTTCCCCAATGAGCAGTTCTTC. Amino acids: CASRTTGFPNEQFF.

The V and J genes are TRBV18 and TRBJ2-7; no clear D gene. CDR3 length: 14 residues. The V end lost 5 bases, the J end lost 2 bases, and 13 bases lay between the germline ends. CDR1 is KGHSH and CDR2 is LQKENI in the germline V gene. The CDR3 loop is CASSSNSDTYEQYF. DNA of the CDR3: TGTGCCAGCTCATCTAACAGTGATACCTACGAGCAGTACTTC.

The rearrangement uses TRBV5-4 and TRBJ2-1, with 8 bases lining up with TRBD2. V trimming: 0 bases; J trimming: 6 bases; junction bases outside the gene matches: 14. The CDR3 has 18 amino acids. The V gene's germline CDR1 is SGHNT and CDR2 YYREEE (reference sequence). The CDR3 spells CASSLVSGTRFLVNEQFF. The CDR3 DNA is TGTGCCAGCAGCTTGGTCTCCGGGACTAGATTCCTCGTCAATGAGCAGTTCTTC.

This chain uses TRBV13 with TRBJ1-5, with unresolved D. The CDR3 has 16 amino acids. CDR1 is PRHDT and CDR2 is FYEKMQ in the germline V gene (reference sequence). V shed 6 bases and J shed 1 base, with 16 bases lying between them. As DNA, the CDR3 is TGTGCCAGCAGTGAAGTCGGAGGGAACAGCAATCAGCCCCAGCATTTT. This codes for CASSEVGGNSNQPQHF.